These T cell receptor beta chains were read from a single sample in a study of blood T cell repertoires in COVID-19. The repertoire was sequenced with immunoSEQ multiplex PCR; TCRdb's copy has only in-frame clones and lacks some. The data contain about 150,000 clones, around four fifths of them seen just once; the ten biggest clones take up around 7.1%. Sequenced material: PBMCs or T cells enriched from blood (not recorded which). These receptors came from a man between 50 and 59 years old who had recovered from COVID-19. The CDR3 runs from the conserved cysteine through the conserved F or W. D genes are given only for firm matches. Clone size, where shown, is once, few, many, or a class for clones that have expanded.

size: -; D: TRBD1; V: TRBV5-1; J: TRBJ2-5; DNA: TGCGCCAGCAGCCCAGGGACAGGGGGCACAGAGACCCAGTACTTC; CDR3: CASSPGTGGTETQYF
size: once; D: -; V: TRBV25-1; J: TRBJ1-2; DNA: TGTGCCAGCAGTGAAAAGGGGGTCGTCTATGGCTACACCTTC; CDR3: CASSEKGVVYGYTF
size: -; D: -; V: TRBV12-3/TRBV12-4; J: TRBJ2-7; DNA: TGTGCCAGCAGTAAGGGGTCCTACGAGCAGTACTTC; CDR3: CASSKGSYEQYF
size: few; D: -; V: TRBV2; J: TRBJ2-1; DNA: TGTGCCGGTGAGGCAGGGAAGATTTTGAATGAGCAGTTCTTC; CDR3: CAGEAGKILNEQFF
size: -; D: -; V: TRBV7-3; J: TRBJ1-1; DNA: TGTGCCAGCAGCTTAACGCCAGGGGTGCCCACTGAAGCTTTCTTT; CDR3: CASSLTPGVPTEAFF
size: -; D: TRBD2; V: TRBV11-3; J: TRBJ2-5; DNA: TGTGCCAGCAGCTCCCAGGGACTAGGAAATTGGGAGACCCAGTACTTC; CDR3: CASSSQGLGNWETQYF
size: -; D: -; V: TRBV10-3; J: TRBJ1-1; DNA: TGTGCCATCAGCGGGGCGGGGAGCACTGAAGCTTTCTTT; CDR3: CAISGAGSTEAFF
size: -; D: TRBD1; V: TRBV30; J: TRBJ2-7; DNA: TGTGCCTGGAGTGTACCATGGACAGGGTCCTACGAGCAGTACTTC; CDR3: CAWSVPWTGSYEQYF
size: -; D: -; V: TRBV15; J: TRBJ2-7; DNA: TGTGCCACCAGCAGAGAGTTAACCTACGAGCAGTACTTC; CDR3: CATSRELTYEQYF
size: -; D: TRBD1; V: TRBV7-2; J: TRBJ2-2; DNA: TGTGCCAGCAGCTACGGGACAGGGCCCTGGGGGGAGCTGTTTTTT; CDR3: CASSYGTGPWGELFF
size: -; D: TRBD2; V: TRBV10-3; J: TRBJ2-6; DNA: TGTGCCATCGCCGGGGGGGATGCCGGGGCCAACGTCCTGACTTTC; CDR3: CAIAGGDAGANVLTF
size: few; D: TRBD2; V: TRBV2; J: TRBJ2-1; DNA: TGTGCCAGCAGTCCCAGGACTAGCGATATCAATGAGCAGTTCTTC; CDR3: CASSPRTSDINEQFF
size: -; D: -; V: TRBV2; J: TRBJ2-1; DNA: TGTGCCAGCAGATACGGGGGGCCAACCTACAATGAGCAGTTCTTC; CDR3: CASRYGGPTYNEQFF
size: -; D: TRBD2; V: TRBV2; J: TRBJ2-3; DNA: TGTGCCAGCAGTGATTCGGGACTAGATAGCGCAGATACGCAGTATTTT; CDR3: CASSDSGLDSADTQYF
size: -; D: TRBD1; V: TRBV19; J: TRBJ1-3; DNA: TGTGCCAGTAGTTCTCGGACAGGGGGCCCCTCTGGAAACACCATATATTTT; CDR3: CASSSRTGGPSGNTIYF
size: many; D: -; V: TRBV6-5; J: TRBJ2-2; DNA: TGTGCCAGCCGCGAAACTTGGAGTTTCTCCGGGGAGCTGTTTTTT; CDR3: CASRETWSFSGELFF
size: -; D: TRBD2; V: TRBV20-1; J: TRBJ2-7; DNA: TGCAGTGCTAGTTTAACTAGCGGGGTCGAGCAGTACTTC; CDR3: CSASLTSGVEQYF
size: -; D: TRBD1; V: TRBV2; J: TRBJ2-7; DNA: TGTGCCAGCAGTGACAGGGGGCTAAACGAGCAGTACTTC; CDR3: CASSDRGLNEQYF
size: -; D: TRBD2; V: TRBV7-2; J: TRBJ2-3; DNA: TGTGCCAGCAGCTTAGGGACTAGCGGGGTAGGCACAGATACGCAGTATTTT; CDR3: CASSLGTSGVGTDTQYF
size: once; D: -; V: TRBV4-3; J: TRBJ1-4; DNA: TGCGCCAGCAGCCAAGGTGTTGGTGGAGGGATACTGTTTTTT; CDR3: CASSQGVGGGILFF
size: once; D: TRBD2; V: TRBV7-2; J: TRBJ2-3; DNA: TGTGCCAGCAGCCCCCCGACCGGGACTAGCGGCGCGGATACGCAGTATTTT; CDR3: CASSPPTGTSGADTQYF
size: once; D: TRBD2; V: TRBV4-1; J: TRBJ2-5; DNA: TGCGCCAGCAGCCAAGAGGCTAGCGGGGGCCAAGAGACCCAGTACTTC; CDR3: CASSQEASGGQETQYF
size: -; D: -; V: TRBV9; J: TRBJ2-1; DNA: TGTGCCAGCAGTCTTTCCTACAATGAGCAGTTCTTC; CDR3: CASSLSYNEQFF
size: -; D: TRBD1; V: TRBV9; J: TRBJ1-2; DNA: TGTGCCAGCAGCCCTGGAGGACAGGGGGCACGTGGCTACACCTTC; CDR3: CASSPGGQGARGYTF
size: few; D: -; V: TRBV6-4; J: TRBJ2-2; DNA: TGTGCCAGCAGCGAACAGGAAAACACCGGGGAGCTGTTTTTT; CDR3: CASSEQENTGELFF
size: -; D: TRBD1; V: TRBV30; J: TRBJ2-7; DNA: TGTGCCTGGAGTACCGGGACAGGGGGATACGAGCAGTACTTC; CDR3: CAWSTGTGGYEQYF
size: -; D: -; V: TRBV2; J: TRBJ1-5; DNA: TGTGCCAGCAAGGGTCCGGGGGGTAGCAATCAGCCCCAGCATTTT; CDR3: CASKGPGGSNQPQHF
size: -; D: TRBD1; V: TRBV4-1; J: TRBJ2-4; DNA: TGCGCCAGCAGCCAAGCGGGACAGGGTTTGGACATTCAGTACTTC; CDR3: CASSQAGQGLDIQYF
size: -; D: TRBD1; V: TRBV18; J: TRBJ2-7; DNA: TGTGCCAGCTCACTAGGGACAGGGGTCTCCTACGAGCAGTACTTC; CDR3: CASSLGTGVSYEQYF
size: few; D: TRBD1; V: TRBV6-5; J: TRBJ1-2; DNA: TGTGCCAGCAGTTACCAAGGGACAGGGAACTATGGCTACACCTTC; CDR3: CASSYQGTGNYGYTF
size: -; D: TRBD2; V: TRBV2; J: TRBJ2-5; DNA: TGTGCCAGCGAGCCCGGGACTAGCGGGGGGGCCTGGGAGACCCAGTACTTC; CDR3: CASEPGTSGGAWETQYF
size: -; D: TRBD1; V: TRBV30; J: TRBJ1-5; DNA: TGTGCCTGGAGTCCACCTGACAGGGCTTTGCCGCCCCAGCATTTT; CDR3: CAWSPPDRALPPQHF
size: -; D: -; V: TRBV5-1; J: TRBJ1-5; DNA: TGCGCCAGCAGCCTGGACAGCAATAGCAATCAGCCCCAGCATTTT; CDR3: CASSLDSNSNQPQHF
size: -; D: -; V: TRBV1; J: TRBJ2-3; DNA: TGCACCAGCAGCCAAAGTCTAGCGGGGTCAACAGATACGCAGTATTTT; CDR3: CTSSQSLAGSTDTQYF
size: -; D: -; V: TRBV4-1; J: TRBJ2-2; DNA: TGCGCCAGCAGCCAAGGCTTAAGAGAAAACACCGGGGAGCTGTTTTTT; CDR3: CASSQGLRENTGELFF
size: -; D: -; V: TRBV10-3; J: TRBJ1-1; DNA: TGTGCCATCAGGACTACGTTACAGAAGTCGGCTGAAGCTTTCTTT; CDR3: CAIRTTLQKSAEAFF
size: -; D: -; V: TRBV7-2; J: TRBJ1-1; DNA: TGTGCCAGCAGCTTCAGCGTGAACACTGAAGCTTTCTTT; CDR3: CASSFSVNTEAFF
size: once; D: -; V: TRBV7-2; J: TRBJ2-7; DNA: TGTGCCAGCAGCCCAGGAGGCGGGGGCCTTTCCTACGAGCAGTACTTC; CDR3: CASSPGGGGLSYEQYF
size: once; D: -; V: TRBV5-1; J: TRBJ1-2; DNA: TGCGCCAGCAGTACGCAGGGGATTGCGGGGGCCGGGGGCTACACCTTC; CDR3: CASSTQGIAGAGGYTF
size: -; D: TRBD1; V: TRBV29-1; J: TRBJ2-3; DNA: TGCAGCGTCCGACAGGGTAGCACAGATACGCAGTATTTT; CDR3: CSVRQGSTDTQYF
size: -; D: TRBD1; V: TRBV6-6; J: TRBJ1-5; DNA: TGTGCCAGCAGTCAACGGACAGGGAATCAGCCCCAGCATTTT; CDR3: CASSQRTGNQPQHF
size: -; D: TRBD1; V: TRBV2; J: TRBJ2-1; DNA: TGTGCCAGCAGAGGAGCGGGTCAGGGGGCGGGAAATGAGCAGTTCTTC; CDR3: CASRGAGQGAGNEQFF
size: -; D: -; V: TRBV9; J: TRBJ1-1; DNA: TGTGCCAGCAGCGTAGCTCTAGGGGCCGGGAACACTGAAGCTTTCTTT; CDR3: CASSVALGAGNTEAFF
size: -; D: TRBD1; V: TRBV27; J: TRBJ1-6; DNA: TGTGCCAGCAGTTTGGGGACAGGAGTCTCACCCCTCCACTTT; CDR3: CASSLGTGVSPLHF
size: -; D: TRBD1; V: TRBV3-1/TRBV3-2; J: TRBJ2-7; DNA: TGTGCCAGCAGCCGGACAGGGTATGAGCAGTACTTC; CDR3: CASSRTGYEQYF
size: -; D: TRBD1; V: TRBV5-1; J: TRBJ2-1; DNA: TGCGCCAGCAGCTCGGACAGGTACAATGAGCAGTTCTTC; CDR3: CASSSDRYNEQFF
size: -; D: -; V: TRBV10-3; J: TRBJ2-1; DNA: TGTGCCATCAGCCCGCAGGACTATGAGCAGTTCTTC; CDR3: CAISPQDYEQFF
size: -; D: TRBD2; V: TRBV6-2/TRBV6-3; J: TRBJ2-1; DNA: TGTGCCAGCAGTTATAAGCGGGGGGTCGGGTCCTACAATGAGCAGTTCTTC; CDR3: CASSYKRGVGSYNEQFF
size: many; D: -; V: TRBV6-5; J: TRBJ2-1; DNA: TGTGCCAGCAGTTGGAGGAAGGGGGAATTTTATGAGCAGTTCTTC; CDR3: CASSWRKGEFYEQFF
size: -; D: TRBD2; V: TRBV3-1/TRBV3-2; J: TRBJ2-5; DNA: TGTGCCAGCAGCCAACGACTAGCGGGGGGGCAAGAGACCCAGTACTTC; CDR3: CASSQRLAGGQETQYF
size: -; D: -; V: TRBV19; J: TRBJ1-2; DNA: TGTGCCAGTAAAACAATCCAGACAGGCTATGGCTACACCTTC; CDR3: CASKTIQTGYGYTF
size: -; D: -; V: TRBV29-1; J: TRBJ2-3; DNA: TGCAGCGTTGAAGAGGCGGGAAGAGGCACAGATACGCAGTATTTT; CDR3: CSVEEAGRGTDTQYF
size: -; D: -; V: TRBV6-5; J: TRBJ1-1; DNA: TGTGCCAGCAGTTACTCGAGGGCAGACACTGAAGCTTTCTTT; CDR3: CASSYSRADTEAFF